Listed below are T cell receptor beta chains from one sample, sequenced in a study of graft-versus-host responses after intestinal transplantation. Some clones are missing from TCRdb's copy, which holds only in-frame ones; the method was immunoSEQ multiplex PCR. The sample yields approximately 97,000 clones, around 92% seen once. These receptors are not linked to any known antigen. The sample here was unstimulated CD4+ T cells sorted from spleen or lymph node cells, taken before transplant. These receptors were collected from a human donor who was the organ donor for an intestinal transplant. The CDR3 runs from the conserved cysteine through the conserved F or W. Fields, in order: V gene, J gene, CDR3 length, CDR3 protein.

>TRBV11-2|TRBJ2-7|15
CASSGFMRNSYEQYF
>TRBV6-5|TRBJ1-2|12
CATRDRVGGYTF
>TRBV29-1|TRBJ2-3|16
CSAPEVAGSSADTQYF
>TRBV11-2|TRBJ1-4|16
CASSSVPGGAYEKLFF
>TRBV15|TRBJ1-1|14
CATSRGFNIPRDSF
>TRBV6-1|TRBJ2-1|14
CASRQWGGYNEQFF
>TRBV5-1|TRBJ1-1|15
CASSLRDGRNTEAFF
>TRBV7-2|TRBJ2-1|16
CASSLAGGGARNEQFF
>TRBV11-3|TRBJ2-3|16
CASSLGTGISTDTQYF
>TRBV18|TRBJ2-7|14
CASSPRDRNYEQYF
>TRBV4-1|TRBJ2-3|19
CASSQDLGTSSLHTDTQYF